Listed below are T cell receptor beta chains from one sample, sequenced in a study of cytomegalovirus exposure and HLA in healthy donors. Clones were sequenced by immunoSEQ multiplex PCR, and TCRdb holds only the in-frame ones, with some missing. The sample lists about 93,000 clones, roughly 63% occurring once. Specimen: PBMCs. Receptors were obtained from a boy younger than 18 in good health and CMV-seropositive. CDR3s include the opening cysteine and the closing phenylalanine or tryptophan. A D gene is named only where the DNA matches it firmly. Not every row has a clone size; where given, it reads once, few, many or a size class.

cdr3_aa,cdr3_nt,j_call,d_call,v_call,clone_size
CASSSWTGSMNSPLHF,TGCGCCAGCAGCTCATGGACAGGGTCAATGAATTCACCCCTCCACTTT,TRBJ1-6,TRBD1,TRBV5-1,-
CSVGDSGGYEQYF,TGCAGCGTCGGGGACAGCGGGGGGTACGAGCAGTACTTC,TRBJ2-7,TRBD2,TRBV29-1,-
CASSSVAGPITDTQYF,TGTGCCAGCAGCTCGGTAGCGGGCCCGATCACAGATACGCAGTATTTT,TRBJ2-3,TRBD2,TRBV11-2,-
CAITLRGGSRGYTF,TGTGCCATCACACTTCGAGGGGGATCTAGGGGCTACACCTTC,TRBJ1-2,-,TRBV28,-
CATSRDRGNYGYTF,TGTGCCACCAGCAGGGACAGGGGAAACTATGGCTACACCTTC,TRBJ1-2,TRBD1,TRBV15,-
CASSPSVEAGYGYTF,TGTGCCAGCTCACCATCAGTTGAGGCGGGCTATGGCTACACCTTC,TRBJ1-2,-,TRBV18,few
CASRPTTGAGNQPQHF,TGTGCCAGCAGACCCACGACAGGGGCCGGTAATCAGCCCCAGCATTTT,TRBJ1-5,TRBD1,TRBV2,once
CASSYYSGQSYEQYF,TGTGCCAGCAGTTATTATTCGGGACAGTCCTACGAGCAGTACTTC,TRBJ2-7,TRBD1,TRBV6-5,-
CASSQGLGELFF,TGTGCCAGCAGCCAGGGACTCGGGGAGCTGTTTTTT,TRBJ2-2,-,TRBV7-2,-
CASSFRDRVNQPQNF,TGTGCCAGCAGCTTCCGGGACAGAGTCAATCAGCCCCAGAATTTT,TRBJ1-5,TRBD1,TRBV7-6,-
CASSSGQGKVSNYGYPF,TGTGCCAGCAGCTCTGGACAGGGGAAAGTATCTAACTATGGCTACCCCTTC,TRBJ1-2,TRBD1,TRBV5-4,-
CASSLAGTGRTEAFF,TGTGCCAGCAGCTTAGCGGGGACAGGCCGCACTGAAGCTTTCTTT,TRBJ1-1,TRBD1,TRBV7-2,few
CASSYSPDRGNTIYF,TGTGCCAGCAGTTACTCGCCGGACAGGGGAAACACCATATATTTT,TRBJ1-3,TRBD1,TRBV6-6,few
CATGTGAHEQYF,TGTGCCACCGGGACAGGGGCCCACGAGCAGTACTTC,TRBJ2-7,TRBD1,TRBV10-3,-
CASSLGGTSGNTIYF,TGTGCCAGCAGCTTAGGCGGAACCTCTGGAAACACCATATATTTT,TRBJ1-3,-,TRBV7-9,few
CASSRKDRGGGYPF,TGTGCCAGCAGCCGGAAGGACAGGGGAGGCGGCTACCCCTTC,TRBJ1-2,TRBD1,TRBV5-6,-
CASSFGQGGRSEQFF,TGTGCCAGCAGTTTCGGGCAGGGTGGAAGGAGTGAGCAGTTCTTC,TRBJ2-1,-,TRBV27,-
CASSLVSPLYTF,TGTGCCAGCAGCTTAGTATCCCCTCTCTACACCTTC,TRBJ1-2,-,TRBV7-2,-
CASSYSSEVTQYF,TGTGCCAGCAGTTACTCCTCCGAGGTGACCCAGTACTTC,TRBJ2-5,-,TRBV6-6,few
CASSSTSGGLNTQYF,TGTGCCAGCAGCTCGACTAGCGGGGGGTTAAATACGCAGTATTTT,TRBJ2-3,TRBD2,TRBV5-4,-
CATRQGLRETEAFF,TGTGCCACGCGACAGGGCCTCAGGGAAACTGAAGCTTTCTTT,TRBJ1-1,TRBD1,TRBV19,-
CSAPGIAEAFF,TGCAGTGCGCCAGGAATCGCTGAAGCTTTCTTT,TRBJ1-1,-,TRBV20-1,-
CASGLNRDTEAFF,TGTGCTAGTGGTTTGAACAGGGACACTGAAGCTTTCTTT,TRBJ1-1,-,TRBV12-5,-
CAWSVMEGRGYGYTF,TGTGCCTGGAGTGTAATGGAAGGAAGGGGCTATGGCTACACCTTC,TRBJ1-2,-,TRBV30,-
CASSIARGRNTEAFF,TGTGCCAGTAGTATAGCCCGGGGGAGGAACACTGAAGCTTTCTTT,TRBJ1-1,-,TRBV19,-
CASSQDYLAGDTYNEQFF,TGCGCCAGCAGCCAAGATTATCTAGCGGGAGATACCTACAATGAGCAGTTCTTC,TRBJ2-1,TRBD2,TRBV4-3,-
CASSFGSTVPTEAFF,TGTGCCAGCAGCTTTGGGTCAACAGTGCCTACTGAAGCTTTCTTT,TRBJ1-1,-,TRBV5-4,-
CASSSLPGQTMREQYF,TGTGCCAGCAGTTCCCTCCCGGGACAGACAATGAGGGAGCAGTACTTC,TRBJ2-7,TRBD1,TRBV27,-
CASSPEVAQETQYF,TGTGCCAGCAGCCCCGAGGTGGCACAAGAGACCCAGTACTTC,TRBJ2-5,-,TRBV7-2,-
CASSPTTGGYNEQFF,TGTGCCAGCAGTCCGACGACAGGGGGCTACAATGAGCAGTTCTTC,TRBJ2-1,TRBD1,TRBV6-6,-
CASSQLAGPTGAYEQYF,TGTGCCAGCAGCCAATTGGCAGGGCCAACAGGGGCCTACGAGCAGTACTTC,TRBJ2-7,TRBD1,TRBV14,-
CAWSVRRDKGSQYF,TGTGCCTGGAGTGTACGTCGGGACAAGGGGAGCCAGTACTTC,TRBJ2-5,-,TRBV30,-
CASSYDLGKNYGYTF,TGTGCCAGCAGTTACGACTTAGGAAAAAACTATGGCTACACCTTC,TRBJ1-2,-,TRBV6-6,-
CAISELGSATGLDTIYF,TGTGCCATCAGTGAGTTGGGGTCTGCGACAGGTCTGGACACCATATATTTT,TRBJ1-3,-,TRBV10-3,-
CATHRGYEQYF,TGTGCCACCCATCGCGGCTACGAGCAGTACTTC,TRBJ2-7,-,TRBV6-5,-
CATRRDRIDETQYF,TGTGCCACCAGAAGGGACAGGATAGACGAGACCCAGTACTTC,TRBJ2-5,TRBD1,TRBV6-5,-
CASTAGDSSYNSPLHF,TGCGCCAGCACCGCTGGGGACAGCTCCTATAATTCACCCCTCCACTTT,TRBJ1-6,TRBD1,TRBV5-1,few
CASSLASGTQYF,TGTGCCAGCAGCTTGGCATCGGGGACCCAGTACTTC,TRBJ2-5,-,TRBV5-6,-
CASSQSRGNTEAFF,TGTGCCAGCAGCCAATCTCGCGGGAACACTGAAGCTTTCTTT,TRBJ1-1,-,TRBV16,-
CASSSGLAGGETQYF,TGCGCCAGCAGCTCGGGACTAGCGGGAGGAGAGACCCAGTACTTC,TRBJ2-5,TRBD2,TRBV5-1,few
CASSPRRTGDYEQYF,TGTGCCAGCAGTCCCCGTAGGACAGGGGACTACGAGCAGTACTTC,TRBJ2-7,TRBD1,TRBV6-5,few